This entry lists 31 T cell receptor beta chains sequenced from one sample in a study of cytomegalovirus exposure and HLA in healthy donors. TCRdb's copy holds only in-frame clones and misses some; the assay was immunoSEQ multiplex PCR. The sample gives about 150,000 clones, about 87% of which show up once; around 6% is in the top ten. Sequencing used PBMCs. The source of these receptors is a woman aged 30 to 39 in good health and CMV-seropositive.

This sequence joins TRBV5-6 and TRBJ2-7; 10 bases match TRBD1. Germline V gene sequence: CDR1 SGHDT, CDR2 YYEEEE. There are 14 residues in the CDR3. The J segment lost 7 bases and the V segment lost 5 bases, leaving 9 bases of the junction unmatched. The CDR3 DNA sequence: TGTGCCAGCAGTTTCGGGACAGGGGTCTGGGAGCAGTACTTC. Translation: CASSFGTGVWEQYF.

This clone was counted once. J is TRBJ2-3 and V is TRBV5-6; 7 positions agree with TRBD1. The CDR3 has 17 amino acids. V was clipped by 4 bases and J by 5 bases; unmatched bases: 16. The germline gives CDR1 SGHDT, CDR2 YYEEEE. The CDR3 spells CASSHSARTGAGDTQYF. The CDR3 region has the DNA TGTGCCAGCAGCCACTCAGCCCGCACAGGGGCTGGAGATACGCAGTATTTT.

The chain uses TRBV5-1 and TRBJ1-2, with D unclear. This CDR3 contains 16 residues. Germline values: CDR1 SGHRS, CDR2 YFSETQ. Trimming took 0 bases from V and 8 from J, leaving 20 bases between them. CDR3 sequence reads: CASSLGFAGSEGGYTF. CDR3 nucleotide sequence: TGCGCCAGCAGCTTGGGATTCGCCGGATCCGAGGGCGGCTACACCTTC.

This clone appeared a few times. V and J are TRBV28 and TRBJ2-7; 8 nucleotides align to TRBD2. The trim removed 3 bases at V and 4 bases at J, leaving 8 bases unmatched. Germline assignment: CDR1 MDHEN and CDR2 SYDVKM. There are 15 residues in the CDR3. The CDR3 sequence: CASSFVDSGVYEQYF. The CDR3 nucleotides are TGTGCCAGCAGTTTCGTAGATAGCGGGGTTTACGAGCAGTACTTC.

The chain combines TRBV28 with TRBJ1-5; D may be TRBD1 (6 bases). Germline assignment: CDR1 MDHEN and CDR2 SYDVKM. The CDR3 is 14 residues long. V lost 6 bases and J lost 1, with 10 bases in between. The CDR3, as DNA: TGTGCCAGCAGCAGGGGATTAAGCAATCAGCCCCAGCATTTT. Protein sequence: CASSRGLSNQPQHF.

This clone was detected once. V is TRBV29-1 and J is TRBJ2-3, with TRBD1 matching 8 bases. Per the germline V gene, CDR1 is SQVTM and CDR2 is ANQGSEA. Trimming cost V 7 bases and J 4 bases; bases outside gene matches: 10. The CDR3 consists of 14 residues. The CDR3 coding sequence is TGCAGCGCCACAGGGGGTTCAGTTGCAGATACGCAGTATTTT. Its translation: CSATGGSVADTQYF.

As DNA, the CDR3 is TGTGCCAGCAGAGAAGGAGGCCCCTACGAGCAGTACTTC. This gives the protein CASREGGPYEQYF. The genes are TRBV28 and TRBJ2-7; maybe TRBD2 (5 bases). This CDR3 contains 13 residues. Trimming removed 6 bases from V and 2 bases from J, with 11 bases in between. The germline gives CDR1 MDHEN, CDR2 SYDVKM.

This chain connects TRBV7-8 to TRBJ1-3; 9 bases align to TRBD1. CDR1 SGHVS and CDR2 FQNEAQ come from the germline V gene. CDR3 length: 16 residues. The ends lost 5 bases at V and 0 bases at J; junction bases unmatched: 5. CDR3 sequence reads: CASSPGQGFSGNTIYF. The DNA for the CDR3 is TGTGCCAGCAGCCCTGGACAGGGGTTCTCTGGAAACACCATATATTTT.

This chain connects TRBV18 to TRBJ2-2, with TRBD1 identical over 7 bases. The V gene's germline CDR1 is KGHSH and CDR2 LQKENI. The CDR3 runs to 14 residues. Trimming took 6 bases from V and 0 from J; bases not matched to a gene: 1. CDR3 loop: CASSGQANTGELFF. The CDR3 nucleotides read TGTGCCAGCTCCGGACAGGCGAACACCGGGGAGCTGTTTTTT.

V is TRBV6-1 and J is TRBJ1-5; D gene ambiguous. Trimming removed 11 bases from V and 4 bases from J, with 15 bases in between. The CDR3 spans 13 residues. Germline CDR1 is MNHNS and CDR2 is SASEGT. CDR3 nucleotide sequence: TGTGCCCACCGGAGGAGCCGGAATCAGCCCCAGCATTTT. This codes for CAHRRSRNQPQHF.

The chain couples TRBV6-5 to TRBJ1-1, with a possible D match to TRBD1 (5 bases). V was cut by 0 bases and J by 1 base, with 9 bases left in between. The CDR3 extends over 15 amino acids. Per the germline V gene, CDR1 is MNHEY and CDR2 is SVGAGI. The CDR3 DNA is TGTGCCAGCAGTTACTCTCAGGGCGAGAACACTGAAGCTTTCTTT. Residues: CASSYSQGENTEAFF.

The chain uses TRBV4-1 and TRBJ2-1; TRBD1 matches at 9 bases. Germline-derived CDR1 and CDR2 are MGHRA and YSYEKL. The CDR3 extends over 19 amino acids. J gave up 3 bases and V 3 bases, and 15 bases lay outside the gene matches. Here the CDR3 DNA reads TGCGCCAGCAGCCAGCCGGACAGGGGAAAAGTGGATTACTACAATGAGCAGTTCTTC. It specifies CASSQPDRGKVDYYNEQFF.

The genes are TRBV5-4 and TRBJ2-2; possible D gene TRBD1, 6 bases. The V end lost 3 bases, the J end lost 1 base, and 10 bases lay between the germline ends. This CDR3 is built from 15 residues. The V gene's germline CDR1 is SGHNT and CDR2 YYREEE (reference sequence). CDR3 sequence (DNA): TGTGCCAGCAGCTCCGACAGGTTGAACACCGGGGAGCTGTTTTTT. This gives the protein CASSSDRLNTGELFF.

This clone was counted once. V usage is TRBV29-1 and J usage is TRBJ2-5; 7 nucleotides line up with TRBD2. The CDR3 contains 15 residues. Per the germline V gene, CDR1 is SQVTM and CDR2 is ANQGSEA. The V gene end was trimmed by 2 bases and the J gene end by 1 base; junction bases not matched to a gene: 7. CDR3 sequence (DNA): TGCAGCGTTGAAAACTCTAGCGGAAGCCAAGAGACCCAGTACTTC. Residues: CSVENSSGSQETQYF.

The chain combines TRBV7-2 with TRBJ1-2, with 7 bases identical to TRBD1. CDR1 is SGHTA, CDR2 FQGNSA, per germline. There are 17 residues in the CDR3. The V gene end was trimmed by 1 base and the J gene end by 2 bases; junction bases not matched to a gene: 10. The DNA of the CDR3 is TGTGCCAGCAGCTTAGGTATCGACAGGGCGCCCAACTATGGCTACACCTTC. Residues: CASSLGIDRAPNYGYTF.

The V call is TRBV9, the J call TRBJ1-1; D is ambiguous. The germline gives CDR1 SGDLS, CDR2 YYNGEE. V lost 0 bases and J lost 4, with 13 bases in between. This CDR3 has 15 residues. CDR3 residues: CASSVAPRDSTEAFF. CDR3 bases: TGTGCCAGCAGCGTAGCTCCGAGAGATTCCACTGAAGCTTTCTTT.

This clone has more than one count but fewer than ten. The rearrangement links TRBV6-5 to TRBJ1-3; D ambiguous. The CDR3 consists of 14 residues. The V end lost 5 bases, the J end lost 7 bases, and 15 bases lay between the germline ends. Looked up from germline, CDR1 is MNHEY and CDR2 is SVGAGI. In DNA, the CDR3 is TGTGCCAGCAGTCCCTGGTACATTAACAACACCATATATTTT. It yields the protein CASSPWYINNTIYF.

The gene calls are TRBV5-1 and TRBJ2-3; a possible D gene is TRBD2 (6 bases). Trimming removed 4 bases from V and 0 bases from J, with 24 bases in between. The CDR3 extends over 19 amino acids. Germline CDR1 reads SGHRS; CDR2 reads YFSETQ. The CDR3 spells CASSPLGVAELISTDTQYF. CDR3 coding DNA: TGCGCCAGCAGCCCTTTGGGGGTAGCGGAGCTTATTAGCACAGATACGCAGTATTTT.

The rearrangement joins TRBV4-1 to TRBJ2-3, with 7 bases fitting TRBD2. V shed 2 bases and J 2 bases; nucleotides not matched to a gene: 16. CDR3 size: 19 residues. Germline CDR1 reads MGHRA; CDR2 reads YSYEKL. Written as DNA, the CDR3 is TGCGCCAGCAGCCAACGAGGGGTGGGACTCGGGGGGACCACAGATACGCAGTATTTT. It codes for CASSQRGVGLGGTTDTQYF.

V is TRBV7-9 and J is TRBJ2-1; 11 positions match TRBD2. The CDR3 spans 16 residues. The germline V gene encodes CDR1 SEHNR and CDR2 FQNEAQ (reference sequence). Germline trimming cut 5 bases from V and 5 bases from J; bases unmatched to any gene: 8. This CDR3 is CASSPDPGLADNEQFF. The CDR3 region has the DNA TGTGCCAGCAGCCCCGACCCGGGACTAGCGGACAATGAGCAGTTCTTC. Drawing the rest from reference TRBV7-9 and TRBJ2-1, the complete variable domain is DTGVSQNPRHKITKRGQNVTFRCDPISEHNRLYWYRQTLGQGPEFLTYFQNEAQLEKSRLLSDRFSAERPKGSFSTLEIQRTEQGDSAMYLCASSPDPGLADNEQFFGPGTRLTVL.

The chain couples TRBV10-3 to TRBJ2-3; TRBD1 might be the D (5 bases). Germline assignment: CDR1 ENHRY and CDR2 SYGVKD. V gave up 0 bases and J gave up 3 bases, with 7 bases separating them. This CDR3 is built from 14 residues. The CDR3 sequence: CAISESAGTDTQYF. In DNA form, the CDR3 reads TGTGCCATCAGTGAGTCGGCAGGGACAGATACGCAGTATTTT.

The chain is built from TRBV15 and TRBJ1-1; TRBD1 might be the D (6 bases). The CDR3 extends over 17 amino acids. Germline V gene sequence: CDR1 LNHNV, CDR2 YYDKDF (reference sequence). Trimming left V 2 bases short and J 5 bases short, with 21 bases between. CDR3 nucleotide sequence: TGTGCCACCAGCAGACCCACCTGGGGGGGCCAGAGAACTGAAGCTTTCTTT. Translation gives CATSRPTWGGQRTEAFF.

This CDR3 reads CASSLAASGGGGYTF. CDR3 nucleotides: TGCGCCAGCAGCTTGGCAGCCTCTGGAGGTGGTGGCTACACCTTC. The V gene is TRBV5-1, the J gene TRBJ1-2; no firm D call. The CDR3 covers 15 residues. Germline lookup yields CDR1 SGHRS and CDR2 YFSETQ. V was clipped by 0 bases and J by 7 bases, with 16 bases between them.

This clone was recorded only once. The chain has TRBV6-5 and TRBJ1-2; D gene unclear. The germline V gene encodes CDR1 MNHEY and CDR2 SVGAGI. The V end lost 9 bases, the J end lost 8 bases, and 22 bases lay between the germline ends. The CDR3 loop spans 14 amino acids. The CDR3 DNA sequence: TGTGCCAGTATGACCCCGGGGAGGGTAAAAGGCTACACCTTC. Its protein product is CASMTPGRVKGYTF.

V gene TRBV7-6 combines with J gene TRBJ2-7; 10 bases match TRBD2. Germline trimming cut 1 base from V and 1 base from J; bases unmatched to any gene: 4. The germline V gene has CDR1 SGHVS and CDR2 FNYEAQ. This CDR3 is built from 16 residues. The CDR3 nucleotides are TGTGCCAGCAGCTTAGGGACTAGCGGAACTTCCTACGAGCAGTACTTC. It is translated as CASSLGTSGTSYEQYF.

V gene TRBV28 combines with J gene TRBJ1-2; unclear D gene. Trimming pared 4 bases from V and 3 bases from J, leaving 12 bases between. The CDR3 totals 14 residues. The germline gives CDR1 MDHEN, CDR2 SYDVKM. The CDR3 DNA sequence: TGTGCCAGCAGTTCCCCCAGGCGTTACTATGGCTACACCTTC. Protein product: CASSSPRRYYGYTF.

The chain couples TRBV15 to TRBJ2-5, with D possibly TRBD2 on 6 matching bases. This CDR3 has 15 amino acids. Trimming removed 0 bases from V and 1 base from J, with 9 bases in between. Germline lookup yields CDR1 LNHNV and CDR2 YYDKDF (reference sequence). In DNA form, the CDR3 reads TGTGCCACCAGCAGAGATTTCGGGGGCCAAGAGACCCAGTACTTC. This encodes CATSRDFGGQETQYF.

CDR3 in amino acids: CASSGLTGTLDEQYF. The CDR3 DNA is TGTGCCAGCAGTGGGCTGACAGGGACCCTAGACGAGCAGTACTTC. The chain recombines TRBV2 with TRBJ2-7; 7 nucleotides line up with TRBD1. This CDR3 has 15 amino acids. Germline CDR1 reads SNHLY; CDR2 reads FYNNEI. V shed 4 bases and J 5 bases; nucleotides not matched to a gene: 11.

This chain joins TRBV28 and TRBJ2-6, with a weak D call TRBD1 (6 bases). Germline CDR1 and CDR2: MDHEN and SYDVKM. V shed 5 bases and J shed 4 bases, with 12 bases lying between them. The CDR3 runs 15 residues. CDR3 sequence (DNA): TGTGCCAGCAGTACCTCAGGGGCCGGGGCCAACGTCCTGACTTTC. This encodes CASSTSGAGANVLTF.

The V and J genes are TRBV9 and TRBJ1-2, with a tentative D call TRBD1 (5 bases). The germline CDR1 and CDR2 sequences are SGDLS and YYNGEE. Trimming took 0 bases from V and 1 from J, leaving 7 bases between them. The length of the CDR3 is 14 residues. CDR3 sequence reads: CASSVGQGNYGYTF. The CDR3 region has the DNA TGTGCCAGCAGCGTAGGTCAGGGTAACTATGGCTACACCTTC.

V usage is TRBV9 and J usage is TRBJ2-5, with D uncertain. The CDR3 consists of 14 residues. V lost 3 bases to trimming and J lost 7 bases, with 16 bases between them. CDR1 and CDR2 from the germline V gene are SGDLS and YYNGEE. CDR3 amino acids: CASSEYPTLATQYF. The CDR3 DNA reads TGTGCCAGCAGCGAATACCCGACTCTTGCGACCCAGTACTTC.